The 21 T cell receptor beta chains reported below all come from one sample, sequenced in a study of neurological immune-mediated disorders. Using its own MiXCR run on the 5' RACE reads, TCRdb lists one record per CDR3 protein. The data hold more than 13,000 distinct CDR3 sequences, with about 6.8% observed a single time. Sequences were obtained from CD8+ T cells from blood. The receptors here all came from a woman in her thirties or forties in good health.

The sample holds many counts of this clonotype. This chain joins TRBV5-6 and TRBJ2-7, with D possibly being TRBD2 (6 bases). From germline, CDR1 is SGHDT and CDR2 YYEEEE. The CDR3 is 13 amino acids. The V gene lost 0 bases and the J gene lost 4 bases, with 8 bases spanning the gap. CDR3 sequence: CASSLGRDYEQYF. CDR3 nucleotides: TGTGCCAGCAGCTTGGGGCGGGATTACGAGCAGTACTTC.

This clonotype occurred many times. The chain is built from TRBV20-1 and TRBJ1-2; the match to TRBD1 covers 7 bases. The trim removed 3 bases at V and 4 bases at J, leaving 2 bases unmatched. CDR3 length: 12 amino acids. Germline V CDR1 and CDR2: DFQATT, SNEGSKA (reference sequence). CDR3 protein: CSASAGGYGYTF. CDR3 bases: TGCAGTGCTAGTGCAGGGGGCTATGGCTACACCTTC.

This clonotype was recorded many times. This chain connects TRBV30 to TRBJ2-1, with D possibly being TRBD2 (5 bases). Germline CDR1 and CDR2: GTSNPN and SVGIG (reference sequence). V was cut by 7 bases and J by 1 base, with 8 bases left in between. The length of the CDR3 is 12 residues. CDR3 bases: TGTGCCTCCCAGCGGTCCTACAATGAGCAGTTCTTC. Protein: CASQRSYNEQFF.

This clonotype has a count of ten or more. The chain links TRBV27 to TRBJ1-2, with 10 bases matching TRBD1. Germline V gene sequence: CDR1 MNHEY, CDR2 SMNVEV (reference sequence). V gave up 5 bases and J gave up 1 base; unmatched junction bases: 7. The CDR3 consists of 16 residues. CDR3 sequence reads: CASSGAGTGDNYGYTF. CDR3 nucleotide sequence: TGTGCCAGCAGTGGAGCCGGGACAGGGGATAACTATGGCTACACCTTC.

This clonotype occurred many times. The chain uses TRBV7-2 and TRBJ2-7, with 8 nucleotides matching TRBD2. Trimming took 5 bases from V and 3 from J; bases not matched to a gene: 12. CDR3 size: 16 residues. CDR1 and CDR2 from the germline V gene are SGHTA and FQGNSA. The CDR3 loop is CASSGPLGLGSYEQYF. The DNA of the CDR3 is TGTGCCAGCAGCGGACCGTTGGGACTAGGCAGCTACGAGCAGTACTTC.

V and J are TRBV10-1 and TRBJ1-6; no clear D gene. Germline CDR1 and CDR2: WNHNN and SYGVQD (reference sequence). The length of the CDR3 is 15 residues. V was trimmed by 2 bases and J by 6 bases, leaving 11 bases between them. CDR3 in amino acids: CASSEGPDGNSPLHF. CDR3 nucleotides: TGCGCCAGCAGTGAGGGGCCGGATGGTAATTCACCCCTCCACTTT.

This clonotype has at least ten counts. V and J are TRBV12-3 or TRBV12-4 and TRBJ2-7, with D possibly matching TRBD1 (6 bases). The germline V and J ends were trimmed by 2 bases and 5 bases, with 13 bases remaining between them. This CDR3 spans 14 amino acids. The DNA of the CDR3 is TGTGCCAGCAGTTTATCAGGGGTGGGCCACGAGCAGTACTTC. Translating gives CASSLSGVGHEQYF.

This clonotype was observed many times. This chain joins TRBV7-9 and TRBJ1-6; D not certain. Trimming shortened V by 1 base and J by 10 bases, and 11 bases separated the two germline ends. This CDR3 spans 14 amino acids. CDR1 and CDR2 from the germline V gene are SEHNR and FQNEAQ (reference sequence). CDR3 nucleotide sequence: TGTGCCAGCAGCTTAGGACAAGGATACTCACCCCTCCACTTT. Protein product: CASSLGQGYSPLHF.

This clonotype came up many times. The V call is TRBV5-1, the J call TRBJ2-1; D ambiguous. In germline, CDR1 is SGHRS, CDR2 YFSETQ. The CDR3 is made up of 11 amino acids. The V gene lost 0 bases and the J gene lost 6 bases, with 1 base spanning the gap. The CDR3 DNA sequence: TGCGCCAGCAGCTTGGCCAATGAGCAGTTCTTC. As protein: CASSLANEQFF.

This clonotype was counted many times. CDR3 in DNA: TGCAGTGCTAGAGCCCCCGCGACAGGGGTGTATGGCTACACCTTC. This encodes CSARAPATGVYGYTF. The gene calls are TRBV20-1 and TRBJ1-2, with 8 positions matching TRBD1. The J segment lost 5 bases and the V segment lost 1 base, leaving 9 bases of the junction unmatched. The length of the CDR3 is 15 residues. Germline assignment: CDR1 DFQATT and CDR2 SNEGSKA (reference sequence).

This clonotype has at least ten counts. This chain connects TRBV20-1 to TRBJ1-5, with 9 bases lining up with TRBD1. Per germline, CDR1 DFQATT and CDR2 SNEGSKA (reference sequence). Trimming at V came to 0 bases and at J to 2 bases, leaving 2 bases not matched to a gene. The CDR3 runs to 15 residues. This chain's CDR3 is CSAREDRGGNQPQHF. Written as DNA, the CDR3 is TGCAGTGCTAGAGAAGACAGGGGGGGCAATCAGCCCCAGCATTTT.

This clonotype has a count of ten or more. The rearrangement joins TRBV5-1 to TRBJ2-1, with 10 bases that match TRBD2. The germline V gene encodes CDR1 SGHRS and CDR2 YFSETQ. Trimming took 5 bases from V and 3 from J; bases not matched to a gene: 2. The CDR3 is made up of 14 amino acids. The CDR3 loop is CASRKREGYNEQFF. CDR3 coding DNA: TGCGCCAGCAGAAAGCGGGAGGGCTACAATGAGCAGTTCTTC.

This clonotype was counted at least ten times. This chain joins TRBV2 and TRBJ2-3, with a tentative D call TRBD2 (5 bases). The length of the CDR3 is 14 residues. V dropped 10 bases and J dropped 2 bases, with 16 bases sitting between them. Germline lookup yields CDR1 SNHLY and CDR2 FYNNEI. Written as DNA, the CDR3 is TGTGCCACCGACCTGGAGGAGGCCACAGATACGCAGTATTTT. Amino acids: CATDLEEATDTQYF.

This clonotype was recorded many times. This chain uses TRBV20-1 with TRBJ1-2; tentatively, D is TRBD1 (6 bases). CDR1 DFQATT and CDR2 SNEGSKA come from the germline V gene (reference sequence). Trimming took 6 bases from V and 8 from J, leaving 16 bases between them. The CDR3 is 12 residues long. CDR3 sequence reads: CSAPPGARGYTF. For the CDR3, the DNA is TGCAGTGCCCCCCCAGGGGCCAGAGGCTACACCTTC.

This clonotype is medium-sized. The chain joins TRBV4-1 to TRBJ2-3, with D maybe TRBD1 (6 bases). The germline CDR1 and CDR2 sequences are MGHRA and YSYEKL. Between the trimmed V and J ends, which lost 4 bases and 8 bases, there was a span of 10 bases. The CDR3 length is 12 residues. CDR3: CASSRGPSTQYF. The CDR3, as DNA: TGCGCCAGCAGCCGGGGGCCCTCTACGCAGTATTTT.

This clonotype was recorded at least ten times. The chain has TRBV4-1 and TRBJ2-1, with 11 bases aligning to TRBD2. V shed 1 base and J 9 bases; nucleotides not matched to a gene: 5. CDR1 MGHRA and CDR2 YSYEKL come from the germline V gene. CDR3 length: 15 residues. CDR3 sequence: CASSQALAGVTEQFF. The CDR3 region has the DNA TGCGCCAGCAGCCAAGCACTAGCGGGAGTAACTGAGCAGTTCTTC.

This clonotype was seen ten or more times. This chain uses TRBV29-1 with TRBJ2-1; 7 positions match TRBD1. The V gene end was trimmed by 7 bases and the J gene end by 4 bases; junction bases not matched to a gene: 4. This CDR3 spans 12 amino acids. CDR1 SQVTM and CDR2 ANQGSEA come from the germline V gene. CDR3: CSEGTEYNEQFF. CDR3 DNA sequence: TGCAGCGAGGGGACAGAGTACAATGAGCAGTTCTTC.

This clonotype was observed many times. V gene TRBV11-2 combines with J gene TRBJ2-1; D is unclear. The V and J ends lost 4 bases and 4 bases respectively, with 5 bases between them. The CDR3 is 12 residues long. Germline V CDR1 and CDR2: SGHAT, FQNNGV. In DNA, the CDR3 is TGTGCCAGCAGCTCAGAGTACAATGAGCAGTTCTTC. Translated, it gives CASSSEYNEQFF.

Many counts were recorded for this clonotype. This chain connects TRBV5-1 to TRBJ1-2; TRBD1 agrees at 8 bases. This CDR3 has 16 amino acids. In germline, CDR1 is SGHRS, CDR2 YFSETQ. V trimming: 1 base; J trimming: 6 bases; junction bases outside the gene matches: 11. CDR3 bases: TGCGCCAGCAGCTTGTCGGCAGGGGGCGCGGGGGATGGCTACACCTTC. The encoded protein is CASSLSAGGAGDGYTF.

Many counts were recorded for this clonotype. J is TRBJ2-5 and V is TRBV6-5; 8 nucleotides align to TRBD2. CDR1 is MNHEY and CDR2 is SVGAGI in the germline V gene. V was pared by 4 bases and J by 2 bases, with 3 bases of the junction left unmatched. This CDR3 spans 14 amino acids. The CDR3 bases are TGTGCCAGCAGTTTAACTAGCGGACAAGAGACCCAGTACTTC. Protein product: CASSLTSGQETQYF.

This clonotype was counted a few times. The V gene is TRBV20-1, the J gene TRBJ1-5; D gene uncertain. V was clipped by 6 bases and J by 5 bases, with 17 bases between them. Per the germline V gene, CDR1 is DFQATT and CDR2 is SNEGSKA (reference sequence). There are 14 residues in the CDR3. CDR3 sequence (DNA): TGCAGTGCCCGAGTGGCCCCCGGGGATCAGCCCCAGCATTTT. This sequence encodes CSARVAPGDQPQHF.